This entry lists 5 T cell receptor beta chains sequenced from one sample in a study of long-term antiretroviral therapy in people with HIV. With survey level as its setting, the immunoSEQ assay was v3.0. Method: immunoSEQ multiplex PCR; TCRdb's copy keeps in-frame clones and lacks some. In the table there are roughly 20,000 clones, about four fifths of which are singletons. The source was unsorted PBMCs, collected 1.5 years after starting antiretroviral therapy. The receptors stem from a man aged 25 to 40 with HIV.

The V and J genes are TRBV14 and TRBJ2-1; the D call may be TRBD1 or TRBD2 (5 bases each). V shed 4 bases and J shed 2 bases, with 9 bases lying between them. The CDR3 sequence is 14 residues long. Germline V lookup: CDR1 SGHDN, CDR2 FVKESK. The DNA of the CDR3 is TGTGCCAGCAGCCCAGGGAGCCCCTACAATGAGCAGTTCTTC. Its translation: CASSPGSPYNEQFF.

The V gene is TRBV28, the J gene TRBJ2-7; D perhaps matches TRBD2 (6 bases). Trimming took 8 bases from V and 3 from J, leaving 8 bases between them. There are 11 residues in the CDR3. Looked up from germline, CDR1 is MDHEN and CDR2 is SYDVKM. The CDR3 here is CASGRSYEQYF. The CDR3 coding sequence is TGTGCCAGCGGGAGGAGCTACGAGCAGTACTTC.

This chain connects TRBV7-6 to TRBJ2-3; D not certain. The germline V gene encodes CDR1 SGHVS and CDR2 FNYEAQ. Trimming stripped 4 bases from V and 5 bases from J, with 7 bases between. The CDR3 is 12 residues long. In nucleotides, the CDR3 is TGTGCCAGCAGCTCCCCGGGAGATACGCAGTATTTT. Protein: CASSSPGDTQYF.

The chain has TRBV11-1 and TRBJ1-1; weak D call: TRBD1 (5 bases). The germline V gene has CDR1 SGHAT and CDR2 FQDESV (reference sequence). The CDR3 extends over 15 amino acids. V was pared by 0 bases and J by 6 bases, with 14 bases between. The CDR3, as DNA: TGTGCCAGCAGCTTAGCGGTAGGGGCGTTCGCTGAAGCTTTCTTT. Protein sequence: CASSLAVGAFAEAFF.

This clone was observed a handful of times. The chain joins TRBV7-2 to TRBJ2-7; no clear D. The CDR3 sequence is 12 residues long. Between the trimmed V and J ends, which lost 5 bases and 7 bases, there was a span of 12 bases. Germline values: CDR1 SGHTA, CDR2 FQGNSA. CDR3 sequence (DNA): TGTGCCAGCAGCGCAACCAAGTGGGAGCAGTACTTC. Translation gives CASSATKWEQYF.